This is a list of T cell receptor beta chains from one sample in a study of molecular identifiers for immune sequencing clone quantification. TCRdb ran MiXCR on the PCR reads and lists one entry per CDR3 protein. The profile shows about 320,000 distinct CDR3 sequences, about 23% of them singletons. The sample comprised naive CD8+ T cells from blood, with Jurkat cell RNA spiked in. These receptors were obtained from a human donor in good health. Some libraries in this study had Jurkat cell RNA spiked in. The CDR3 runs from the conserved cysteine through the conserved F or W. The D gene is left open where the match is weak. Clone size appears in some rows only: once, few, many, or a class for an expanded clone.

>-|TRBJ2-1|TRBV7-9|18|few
TGTGCCAGCACCACGGGTCGGTTGGTTGGCGAGGGGTACAATGAGCAGTTCTTC
CASTTGRLVGEGYNEQFF
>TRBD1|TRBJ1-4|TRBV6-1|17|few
TGTGCCTGCCTAAGGGTACAGGGGGTACCCAGGGGGGAAAAACTGTTTTTT
CACLRVQGVPRGEKLFF
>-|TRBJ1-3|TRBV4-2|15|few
TGTGCCAGCAGCCAGACAGGCATTGATGGAAACACCATATATTTT
CASSQTGIDGNTIYF
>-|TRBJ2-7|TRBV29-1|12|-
TGCAGCGTTGGAGTGGCGGGCTACGAGCAGTGCTTC
CSVGVAGYEQCF
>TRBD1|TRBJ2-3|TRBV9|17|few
TGTGCCAGCAGCGGAGAGGCGGGACAGGGGGCTTCGGATACGCAGTATTTT
CASSGEAGQGASDTQYF
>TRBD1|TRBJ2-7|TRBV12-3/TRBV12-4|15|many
TGTGCCAGCAGTTTCGGGGACAGACGCTCCTACGAGCAGTACTTC
CASSFGDRRSYEQYF
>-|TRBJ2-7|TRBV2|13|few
TGTGCCAGCAGCACCTCGCAGGGGTACGAGCAGTACTTC
CASSTSQGYEQYF
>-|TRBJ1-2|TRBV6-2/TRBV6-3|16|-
TGTGCCAGCAGTATCCTGGACGACGAGACTAACTATGGCTACACCTTC
CASSILDDETNYGYTF
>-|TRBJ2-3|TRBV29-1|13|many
TGCAGCGTGCTACCGGGACACACAGATACGCAGTATTTT
CSVLPGHTDTQYF
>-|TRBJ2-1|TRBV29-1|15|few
TGCAGCGTTTCGGGACCATACGGAAGGTACAATGAGCAGTTCTTC
CSVSGPYGRYNEQFF
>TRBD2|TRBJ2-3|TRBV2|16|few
TGTGCCAGCAGTGCCTCCACGGGAGGCAGCACAGATACGCAGTATTTT
CASSASTGGSTDTQYF
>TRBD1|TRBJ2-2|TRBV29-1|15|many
TGCAGCGTTGAAATCGGGGACAGGGATACCGGGGAGCTGTTTTTT
CSVEIGDRDTGELFF
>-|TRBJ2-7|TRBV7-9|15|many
TGTGCCAGCAGCCCTGACAGCTATCGCTCCTACGAGCAGTACTTC
CASSPDSYRSYEQYF
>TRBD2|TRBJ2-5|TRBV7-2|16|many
TGTGCCAACGTGGCGGGAGAGGACTTGATCGGGAAGACCCAGTACTTC
CANVAGEDLIGKTQYF
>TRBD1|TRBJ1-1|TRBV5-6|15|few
TGTGCCAGCAGCTTTGCCCCGGGACAGGTTGACGAAGCTTTCTTT
CASSFAPGQVDEAFF
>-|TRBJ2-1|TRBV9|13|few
TGTGCCAGCAGCCTAGAGATTCGTTCGGAGCAGTTCTTC
CASSLEIRSEQFF
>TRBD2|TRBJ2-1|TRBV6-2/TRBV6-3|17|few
TGTGCCAGCAGTTCGACTCCGGGACTAGCGGGGTTAAGGGAGCAGTTCTTC
CASSSTPGLAGLREQFF
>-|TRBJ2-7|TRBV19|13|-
TGTGCCAGTAGTTACCAGGAGACCTACGAGCAGTACTTC
CASSYQETYEQYF
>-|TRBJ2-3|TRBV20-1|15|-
TGCAGTGCTTGGCGACCAGGGGATGTCGCAGATACGCAGTGTTTT
CSAWRPGDVADTQCF
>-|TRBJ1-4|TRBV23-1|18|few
TGCGCCAGCAGTCAAATAGGACAATCGGAAGCAACTAATGAAAAACTGTTTTTT
CASSQIGQSEATNEKLFF
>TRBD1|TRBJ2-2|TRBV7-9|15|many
TGTGCCAGCAGCGAACAAGGGGGCCCCACCGGGGAGCTGTTTTTT
CASSEQGGPTGELFF
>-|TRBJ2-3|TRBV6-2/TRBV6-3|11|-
TGTGCCAGCGGCGAGACAGATACGCAGTATTTT
CASGETDTQYF
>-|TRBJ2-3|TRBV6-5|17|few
TGTGCCAGCAGTTCGGACGTCACAGGGTTGATAACAGATACGCAGTATTTT
CASSSDVTGLITDTQYF
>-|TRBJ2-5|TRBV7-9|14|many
TGTGCCAGCAGCGCCCCAGGAGACCCCCAGACCCAGTACTTC
CASSAPGDPQTQYF
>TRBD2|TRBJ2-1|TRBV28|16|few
TGTGCCAGCAGACTTCTAGCGGGGCCTTCCTACAATGAGCAGTTCTTC
CASRLLAGPSYNEQFF
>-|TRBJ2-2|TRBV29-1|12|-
TGCGCGGGACAGACGAACACCGGGGAGCTGCTTTTC
CAGQTNTGELLF
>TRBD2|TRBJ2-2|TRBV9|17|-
TGTGCCAGCAGCGCCTTTTTAGCGGGGGCAGACACCGGGGAGCTGTTTTTT
CASSAFLAGADTGELFF